Below, 7 T cell receptor beta chains from the same sample are listed, as sequenced in a study of identical twins. MiXCR, applied by TCRdb to the 5' RACE reads, yields one record per CDR3 protein. The repertoire holds approximately 220,000 distinct CDR3 sequences, with 7.5% as singletons. This sample also appeared in a second study, on yellow fever vaccine responses in identical twins.

Sequenced input: memory (CD45RO+) T cells sorted from blood. The source is a woman under 30 in good health.

The chain recombines TRBV28 with TRBJ1-5, with no clear D. Germline V CDR1 and CDR2: MDHEN, SYDVKM. Trimming left V 4 bases short and J 4 bases short, with 8 bases between. The CDR3 sequence is 13 residues long. CDR3 DNA: TGTGCCAGCAGTTCACGGGTTAATCAGCCCCAGCATTTT. Translation: CASSSRVNQPQHF.

This clonotype has a count of ten or more. This rearrangement joins TRBV29-1 to TRBJ2-5; TRBD2 matches 11 bases. The V gene's germline CDR1 is SQVTM and CDR2 ANQGSEA. CDR3 length: 15 amino acids. Unmatched junction bases numbered 10, after V lost 7 bases and J lost 3 bases. The CDR3 sequence is CSGKTSGAAEETQYF. CDR3 sequence (DNA): TGCAGCGGAAAGACTAGCGGGGCGGCAGAAGAGACCCAGTACTTC.

This clonotype was seen at least ten times. This chain connects TRBV29-1 to TRBJ1-2; D may be TRBD1 (5 bases). Germline CDR1 is SQVTM and CDR2 is ANQGSEA. The CDR3 consists of 11 residues. V lost 5 bases, J lost 6 bases, and 10 bases lay in between. CDR3 DNA sequence: TGCAGCGTTAGCAGGGTTAATGGCTACACCTTC. Translation gives CSVSRVNGYTF.

This clonotype was counted only a few times. This sequence joins TRBV24-1 and TRBJ2-2; the match to TRBD2 covers 7 bases. V lost 8 bases, J lost 7 bases, and 6 bases stayed unmatched. Germline V CDR1 and CDR2: KGHDR, SFDVKD. The CDR3 consists of 13 residues. The CDR3 region is CATKGKRGGELFF. CDR3 DNA: TGTGCCACCAAAGGAAAGCGGGGCGGGGAGCTGTTTTTT.

CDR3: CASSVLTGKLFF. The CDR3 DNA reads TGTGCCAGCAGTGTCCTGACAGGGAAGCTGTTTTTT. The V and J genes are TRBV25-1 and TRBJ2-2; TRBD1 matches at 7 bases. Trimming at V came to 4 bases and at J to 12 bases, leaving 5 bases not matched to a gene. The CDR3 length is 12 residues. Germline V gives CDR1 MGHDK, CDR2 SYGVNS.

This clonotype occurred many times. The rearrangement links TRBV6-4 to TRBJ2-3; 14 positions match TRBD2. CDR3 size: 19 residues. The junction had 12 bases not matched to a gene; V was cut back by 6 bases and J by 1 base. CDR1 is MRHNA, CDR2 SNTAGT, per germline. The CDR3 protein is CASSPTSGGAFRGTDTQYF. The CDR3 DNA reads TGTGCCAGCAGCCCGACTAGCGGGGGGGCTTTTCGAGGCACAGATACGCAGTATTTT.

This clonotype was found a few times. This sequence joins TRBV5-1 and TRBJ1-2; D is unclear. Germline loops: CDR1 SGHRS, CDR2 YFSETQ. This CDR3 is 13 amino acids long. Trimming pared 3 bases from V and 8 bases from J, leaving 14 bases between. CDR3 region: CASSYGVGGGYTF. CDR3 DNA: TGCGCCAGCAGCTACGGAGTCGGAGGGGGCTACACCTTC.